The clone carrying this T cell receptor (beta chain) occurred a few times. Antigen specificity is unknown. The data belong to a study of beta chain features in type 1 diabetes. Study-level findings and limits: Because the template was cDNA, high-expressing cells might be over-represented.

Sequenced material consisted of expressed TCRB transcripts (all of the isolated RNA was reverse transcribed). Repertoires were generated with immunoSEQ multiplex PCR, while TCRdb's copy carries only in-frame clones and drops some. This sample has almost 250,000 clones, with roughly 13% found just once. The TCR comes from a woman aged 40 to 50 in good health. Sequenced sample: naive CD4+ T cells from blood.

The CDR3 spells CASSLDGTGPYGYTF. The CDR3 DNA sequence: TGCGCCAGCAGCTTGGACGGGACAGGGCCCTATGGCTACACCTTC. The V call is TRBV5-1, the J call TRBJ1-2; 9 nucleotides match TRBD1. The CDR3 runs to 15 residues. The junction had 4 bases not matched to a gene; V was cut back by 0 bases and J by 4 bases. Germline V CDR1 and CDR2: SGHRS, YFSETQ.